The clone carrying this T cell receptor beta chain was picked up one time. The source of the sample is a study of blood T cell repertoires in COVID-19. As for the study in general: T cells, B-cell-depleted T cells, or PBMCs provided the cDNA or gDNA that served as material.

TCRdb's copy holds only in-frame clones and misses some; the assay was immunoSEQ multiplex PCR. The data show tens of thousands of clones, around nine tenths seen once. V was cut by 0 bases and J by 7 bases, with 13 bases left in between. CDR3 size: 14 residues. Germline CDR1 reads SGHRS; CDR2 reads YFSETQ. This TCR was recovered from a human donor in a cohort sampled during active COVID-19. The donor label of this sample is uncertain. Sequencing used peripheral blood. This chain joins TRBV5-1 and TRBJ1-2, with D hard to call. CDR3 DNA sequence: TGCGCCAGCAGCTTGGCCGGGGAGGCCGGTGGCTACACCTTC. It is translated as CASSLAGEAGGYTF.